This T cell receptor beta chain was identified in a study of beta chain features in type 1 diabetes. Overall study context: Healthy donors and patients had similar age, gender and cell yields.

This CDR3 region has 13 residues. Germline loops: CDR1 MDHEN, CDR2 SYDVKM. V lost 2 bases, J lost 0 bases, and 2 bases lay in between. This clone showed up many times. Expressed TCRB transcripts got sequenced, as all isolated RNA was reverse transcribed. Produced via immunoSEQ multiplex PCR; TCRdb's table is partial and in-frame only. The data contain around 300,000 clones, 8% of them singletons. The TCR originated in a woman aged 18-29 years in good health. The sequenced sample was central memory CD4+ T cells from blood. The J gene is TRBJ1-5, the V gene TRBV28; D gene uncertain. This CDR3 is CASSLISNQPQHF. Here the CDR3 DNA reads TGTGCCAGCAGTTTAATTAGCAATCAGCCCCAGCATTTT.